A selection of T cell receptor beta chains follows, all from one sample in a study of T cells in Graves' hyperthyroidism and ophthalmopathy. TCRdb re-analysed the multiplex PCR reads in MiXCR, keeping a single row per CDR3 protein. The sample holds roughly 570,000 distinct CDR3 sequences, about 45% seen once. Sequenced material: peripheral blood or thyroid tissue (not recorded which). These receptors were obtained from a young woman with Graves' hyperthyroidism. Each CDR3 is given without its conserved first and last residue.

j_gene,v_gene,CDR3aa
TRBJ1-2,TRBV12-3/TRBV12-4,ASSSAGPGGYT
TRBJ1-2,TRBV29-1,SQQGYSYGYT
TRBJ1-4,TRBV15,ATSRVRVGEKLF
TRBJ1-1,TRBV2,ASSDSLMISEAF
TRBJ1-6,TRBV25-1,ASSNRSGGLNSPLH
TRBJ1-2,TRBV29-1,SVVGSGTYEYGYT
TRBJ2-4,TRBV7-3,ASSPRPQGRGSKNIQY
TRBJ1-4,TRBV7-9,ASSLEGNDREKLF
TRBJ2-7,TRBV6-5,ASSYGGEQY
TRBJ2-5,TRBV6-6,ASSYGRVGETQY
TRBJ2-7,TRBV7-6,ASSSTRDRPREQY
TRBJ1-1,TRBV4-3,ASSQDLTGSLLNTEAF
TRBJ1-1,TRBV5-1,ASSPGSVDEGYTEAF
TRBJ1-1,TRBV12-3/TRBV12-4,ASSFGGFPNTEAF
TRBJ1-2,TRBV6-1,ASSQQTYGYT
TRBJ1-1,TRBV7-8,ASSLNRGRAEAF
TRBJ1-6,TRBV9,ASSVYDRRADSPLH
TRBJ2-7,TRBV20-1,SARDAGGELY
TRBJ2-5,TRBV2,ASSEELAGVTETQY
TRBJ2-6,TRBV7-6,ASSWPGTGVNVLT
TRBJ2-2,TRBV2,ASSAMDTGELF
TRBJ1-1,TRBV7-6,ASSLLRGAEAF
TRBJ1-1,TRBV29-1,SVEDRYRGLEAF
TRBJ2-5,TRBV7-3,ASSLGGTSETQY
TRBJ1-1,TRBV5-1,ASSLAAGAENTEAF
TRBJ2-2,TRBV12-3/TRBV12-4,ASSPWTAESTGELF
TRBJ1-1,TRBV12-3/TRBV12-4,ASSSRGGNTEAF
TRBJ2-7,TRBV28,ASSSVLYEQY
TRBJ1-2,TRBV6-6,ASSPIGGVYGYT
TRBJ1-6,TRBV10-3,AISATDYNSPLH
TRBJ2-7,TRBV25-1,ASSEFGLAGGKEQY
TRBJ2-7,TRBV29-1,SVRASGSFDEQY
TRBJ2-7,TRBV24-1,ATSDQSRGDNEQY
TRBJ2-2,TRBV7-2,ASSLAGGPTGELF
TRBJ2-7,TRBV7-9,ASSLSGTSDEQY
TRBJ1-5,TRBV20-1,SASYAGHNQPQH
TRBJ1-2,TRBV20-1,SAGTGGNGYT
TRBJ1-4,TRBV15,ATSRRRVGEKLF
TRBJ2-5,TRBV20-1,SAETGRGGSIETQY
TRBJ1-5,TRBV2,ASHLGS
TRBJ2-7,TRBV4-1,ASSQVEVHEQY
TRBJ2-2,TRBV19,ASTAGHWEPNTGELF
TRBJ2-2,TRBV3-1,ASSQEVETRGELF
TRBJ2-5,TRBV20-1,SARVGGKETQY
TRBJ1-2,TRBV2,ASSEGGNT
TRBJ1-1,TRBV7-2,ASSAQGGHTEAF
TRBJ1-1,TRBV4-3,ASSQATGGMSEAF
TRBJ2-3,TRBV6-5,ASSYSTLDTQY
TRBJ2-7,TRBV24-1,ATSGHGADRTYEQY
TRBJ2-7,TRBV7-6,ASSLGQVEQY
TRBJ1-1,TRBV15,ATSRDTGEAF
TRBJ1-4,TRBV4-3,ASSLEGSTNEKLF
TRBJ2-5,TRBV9,ASSEGVLAGVSETQY